The next 20 T cell receptor beta chains were all read from a single sample in a study of shared clonotypes between healthy human individuals. Sequencing was performed with immunoSEQ multiplex PCR; in TCRdb, only in-frame clones are kept and a portion is missing. The table shows a few million clones, with around 95% occurring only once. CD8 cells classed as naive were CD45RO-negative and positively selected for CCR7, excluding terminally differentiated effector memory CD45RA+ cells. What was sequenced was naive CD8+ T cells from PBMCs. Receptors were obtained from a man aged 18 to 30 in good health. Some clones in this sample may be carry-over from other donors' samples.

J is TRBJ1-4 and V is TRBV5-5; D unresolved. Trimming shortened V by 0 bases and J by 0 bases, and 9 bases separated the two germline ends. CDR3 length: 16 amino acids. Germline-derived CDR1 and CDR2 are SGHKS and YYEKEE (reference sequence). As DNA, the CDR3 is TGTGCCAGCAGCTTGGCCCTCACTGCAACTAATGAAAAACTGTTTTTT. This translates into CASSLALTATNEKLFF.

This clone was seen a handful of times. This chain links TRBV6-1 with TRBJ1-5; D may be TRBD1 (5 bases). The CDR3 consists of 14 residues. The ends were cut back, 1 base at V and 5 bases at J, with 9 bases in the middle. The germline CDR1 and CDR2 sequences are MNHNS and SASEGT. The chain's CDR3 is CASSEGRDYQPQHF. Here the CDR3 DNA reads TGTGCCAGCAGTGAAGGCAGGGACTATCAGCCCCAGCATTTT.

This clone has more than one count but fewer than ten. The chain recombines TRBV10-3 with TRBJ1-1; D might be TRBD1 (5 bases). V lost 0 bases to trimming and J lost 1 base, with 15 bases between them. The CDR3 extends over 17 amino acids. CDR1 is ENHRY, CDR2 SYGVKD, per germline. CDR3 sequence (DNA): TGTGCCATCAGTGAGTCGTGGGTTGGGGCGGCGAACACTGAAGCTTTCTTT. Residues: CAISESWVGAANTEAFF.

The chain recombines TRBV5-6 with TRBJ2-2, with unresolved D. Trimming removed 1 base from V and 6 bases from J, with 19 bases in between. Per germline, CDR1 SGHDT and CDR2 YYEEEE. The CDR3 runs to 17 residues. The CDR3 nucleotides read TGTGCCAGCAGCTTGAATGGACCAGGTTCTCAGGCCGGGGAGCTGTTTTTT. It is translated as CASSLNGPGSQAGELFF.

V usage is TRBV29-1 and J usage is TRBJ1-2; possible D gene TRBD1, 5 bases. From germline, CDR1 is SQVTM and CDR2 ANQGSEA. This CDR3 region has 11 residues. V lost 5 bases, J lost 7 bases, and 11 bases lay in between. The CDR3: CSVRRGVGYTF. The DNA for the CDR3 is TGCAGCGTTAGAAGAGGGGTTGGCTACACCTTC.

The chain carries TRBV7-2 and TRBJ1-2; the D is unclear. Between the trimmed V and J ends, which lost 4 bases and 6 bases, there was a span of 15 bases. Germline loops: CDR1 SGHTA, CDR2 FQGNSA. This CDR3 has 14 amino acids. The CDR3 region has the DNA TGTGCCAGCAGCTGGGTCGGAGGGAGGCATGGCTACACCTTC. Translation: CASSWVGGRHGYTF.

The gene calls are TRBV5-1 and TRBJ1-1; no reliable D call. Per germline, CDR1 SGHRS and CDR2 YFSETQ. The CDR3 consists of 17 residues. Deletions cut 1 base from V and 2 bases from J, with 18 bases between. The chain's CDR3 is CASSLPRVGALNTEAFF. The CDR3 coding sequence is TGCGCCAGCAGCTTGCCCCGGGTTGGAGCATTAAACACTGAAGCTTTCTTT.

V and J are TRBV21-1 and TRBJ1-3; the D segment call TRBD1 is taken from the table without a DNA check. TRBV21-1 corresponds to a pseudogene. CDR3 length equals 16 residues. CDR3 in DNA: TGTGCCAGCAGCAGGGACAGGGGGGCAACTGGAAACACCATATATTTT. Residues: CASSRDRGATGNTIYF.

This clone was observed a single time. The chain carries TRBV28 and TRBJ2-7; D ambiguous. Trimming removed 8 bases from V and 0 bases from J, with 14 bases in between. This CDR3 is built from 14 residues. CDR1 and CDR2 from the germline V gene are MDHEN and SYDVKM. CDR3: CASSWAVGSYEQYF. The CDR3 DNA follows: TGTGCCAGCTCTTGGGCAGTGGGCTCCTACGAGCAGTACTTC.

This CDR3 is CASSTKPGLSNEQFF. The CDR3 DNA follows: TGTGCCAGCAGTACCAAGCCGGGACTTAGCAATGAGCAGTTCTTC. The chain has TRBV28 and TRBJ2-1; a possible D gene is TRBD2 (6 bases). Trimming shortened V by 5 bases and J by 6 bases, and 17 bases separated the two germline ends. The CDR3 runs 15 residues. Germline values: CDR1 MDHEN, CDR2 SYDVKM. The complete variable domain, with remaining parts taken from reference TRBV28 and TRBJ2-1, reads DVKVTQSSRYLVKRTGEKVFLECVQDMDHENMFWYRQDPGLGLRLIYFSYDVKMKEKGDIPEGYSVSREKKERFSLILESASTNQTSMYLCASSTKPGLSNEQFFGPGTRLTVL.

This clone was detected only once. The chain recombines TRBV6-6 with TRBJ1-5; D possibly corresponds to TRBD1 (6 bases). Trimming removed 5 bases from V and 5 bases from J, with 13 bases in between. This CDR3 is 14 amino acids long. CDR1 and CDR2 (germline): MNHNY, SVGAGI (reference sequence). CDR3 protein: CASSPWDTDQPQHF. The CDR3, as DNA: TGTGCCAGCAGTCCATGGGACACCGATCAGCCCCAGCATTTT.

The DNA of the CDR3 is TGTGCCAGCAGCTTAGAATTAGCGGGAGATACGCAGTATTTT. Encoded protein: CASSLELAGDTQYF. The chain employs TRBV5-4 and TRBJ2-3; 7 nucleotides align to TRBD2. The CDR3 length is 14 residues. Per germline, CDR1 SGHNT and CDR2 YYREEE (reference sequence). The V gene end was trimmed by 2 bases and the J gene end by 5 bases; junction bases not matched to a gene: 5.

CDR3 region: CAISGLVGQGEEANYGYTF. CDR3 sequence (DNA): TGTGCCATCAGTGGCCTTGTGGGACAGGGGGAAGAAGCTAACTATGGCTACACCTTC. V usage is TRBV10-3 and J usage is TRBJ1-2, with 11 positions matching TRBD1. The CDR3 is 19 residues long. J gave up 0 bases and V 4 bases, and 13 bases lay outside the gene matches. Per germline, CDR1 ENHRY and CDR2 SYGVKD.

The rearrangement joins TRBV6-1 to TRBJ2-7, with TRBD1 matching over 8 bases. The CDR3 has 13 amino acids. CDR1 and CDR2 from the germline V gene are MNHNS and SASEGT. V shed 10 bases and J 3 bases; nucleotides not matched to a gene: 8. This CDR3 reads CATEDRVSYEQYF. In nucleotides, the CDR3 is TGTGCCACCGAGGACAGGGTGAGCTACGAGCAGTACTTC.

The chain couples TRBV5-1 to TRBJ2-3, with D perhaps TRBD2 (6 bases). Germline V CDR1 and CDR2: SGHRS, YFSETQ. This CDR3 is 14 amino acids long. Between the trimmed V and J ends, which lost 4 bases and 2 bases, there was a span of 11 bases. CDR3 DNA: TGCGCCAGCAGCCAGGACTATTACACAGATACGCAGTATTTT. This sequence encodes CASSQDYYTDTQYF.

This clone was picked up one time. J is TRBJ2-1 and V is TRBV7-3; 10 bases agree with TRBD1. The CDR3 has 17 residues. V lost 7 bases to trimming and J lost 4 bases; unmatched junction nucleotides: 13. Germline V CDR1 and CDR2: SGHTA, FQGTGA. The chain's CDR3 is CASTLGPGTGEYNEQFF. CDR3 bases: TGTGCCAGCACCCTGGGACCAGGGACAGGGGAATACAATGAGCAGTTCTTC.

The chain combines TRBV30 with TRBJ1-3, with D possibly TRBD1 on 5 matching bases. This CDR3 has 16 amino acids. Germline V CDR1 and CDR2: GTSNPN, SVGIG (reference sequence). V was shortened by 6 bases and J by 0 bases, with 18 bases between the two germline ends. CDR3 region: CACIPGRESSGNTIYF. CDR3 coding DNA: TGTGCCTGTATCCCGGGACGGGAGAGCTCTGGAAACACCATATATTTT. The full variable domain, rest sourced from reference TRBV30 and TRBJ1-3, is SQTIHQWPATLVQPVGSPLSLECTVEGTSNPNLYWYRQAAGRGLQLLFYSVGIGQISSEVPQNLSASRPQDRQFILSSKKLLLSDSGFYLCACIPGRESSGNTIYFGEGSWLTVV.

The J gene is TRBJ1-4, the V gene TRBV10-3; no clear D gene. Germline CDR1 ENHRY, CDR2 SYGVKD. With 0 bases removed from V and 5 bases from J, the gap between germline ends came to 10 bases. This CDR3 has 15 amino acids. The DNA of the CDR3 is TGTGCCATCAGTGAGTCGGGGAGTACCAATGAAAAACTGTTTTTT. It encodes CAISESGSTNEKLFF.

V and J are TRBV7-6 and TRBJ2-7; D perhaps matches TRBD2 (6 bases). Trimming left V 4 bases short and J 5 bases short, with 15 bases between. This CDR3 is built from 14 residues. The germline V gene encodes CDR1 SGHVS and CDR2 FNYEAQ. The DNA of the CDR3 is TGTGCCAGCAGCTCCCGCGGACGACTAGACGAGCAGTACTTC. It yields the protein CASSSRGRLDEQYF.

This chain links TRBV2 with TRBJ2-7; TRBD1 aligns across 9 bases. V lost 2 bases to trimming and J lost 2 bases; unmatched junction nucleotides: 4. The length of the CDR3 is 15 residues. Germline V gene lookup returns CDR1 SNHLY and CDR2 FYNNEI. CDR3 bases: TGTGCCAGCAGTGAACCGGGACAGGGAGCCTACGAGCAGTACTTC. It translates to CASSEPGQGAYEQYF.